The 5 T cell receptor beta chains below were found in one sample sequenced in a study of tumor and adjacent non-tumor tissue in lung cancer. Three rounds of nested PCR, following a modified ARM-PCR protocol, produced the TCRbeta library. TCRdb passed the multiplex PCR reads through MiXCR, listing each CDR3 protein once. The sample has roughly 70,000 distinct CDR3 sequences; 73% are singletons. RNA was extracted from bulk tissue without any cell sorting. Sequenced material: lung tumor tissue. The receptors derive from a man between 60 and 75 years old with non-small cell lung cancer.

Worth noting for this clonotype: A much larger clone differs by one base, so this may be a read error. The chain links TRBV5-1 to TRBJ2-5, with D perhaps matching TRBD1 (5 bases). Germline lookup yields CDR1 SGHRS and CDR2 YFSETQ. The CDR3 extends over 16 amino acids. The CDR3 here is CASSQGSRVVQETQNF. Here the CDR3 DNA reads TGCGCCAGCAGCCAAGGTAGCAGGGTGGTCCAAGAGACCCAGAACTTC.

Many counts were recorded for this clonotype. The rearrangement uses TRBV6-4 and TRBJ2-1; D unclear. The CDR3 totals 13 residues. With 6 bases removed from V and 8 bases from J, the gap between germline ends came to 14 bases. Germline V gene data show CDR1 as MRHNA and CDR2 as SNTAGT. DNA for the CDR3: TGTGCCAGCAGCGAATCTCTTGCCCATGAGCAGTTCTTC. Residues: CASSESLAHEQFF.

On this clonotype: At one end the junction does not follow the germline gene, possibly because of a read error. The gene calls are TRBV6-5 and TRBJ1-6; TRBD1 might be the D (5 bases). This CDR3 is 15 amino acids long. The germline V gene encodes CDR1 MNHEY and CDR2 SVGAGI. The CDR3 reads CTSSYDRDAGSPLNF. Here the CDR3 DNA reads TGTACCAGCAGTTACGACCGGGACGCGGGTTCACCCCTCAACTTT.

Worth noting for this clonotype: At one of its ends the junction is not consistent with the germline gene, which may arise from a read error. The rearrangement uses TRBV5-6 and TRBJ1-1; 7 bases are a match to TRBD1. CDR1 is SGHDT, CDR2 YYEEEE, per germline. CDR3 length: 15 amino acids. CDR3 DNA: TGTGTCAGCAGCTTGCTTCACCAGGTGACAGGGAGGGCTTTCTTT. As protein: CVSSLLHQVTGRAFF. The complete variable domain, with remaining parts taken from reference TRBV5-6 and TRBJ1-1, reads DAGVTQSPTHLIKTRGQQVTLRCSPKSGHDTVSWYQQALGQGPQFIFQYYEEEERQRGNFPDRFSGHQFPNYSSELNVNALLLGDSALYLCVSSLLHQVTGRAFFGQGTRLTVV.

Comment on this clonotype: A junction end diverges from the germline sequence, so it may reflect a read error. This CDR3 is CTSSFELAYDEQFF. As DNA, the CDR3 is TGTACCAGCAGCTTCGAACTAGCCTACGATGAGCAGTTCTTC. V is TRBV11-1 and J is TRBJ2-1; possibly TRBD2 for D (6 bases). The germline V gene has CDR1 SGHAT and CDR2 FQDESV (reference sequence). The CDR3 loop spans 14 amino acids.